This record looks at one T cell receptor (beta chain) sequence and its context. Its antigen is currently not known. Base qualities are not provided; no much larger clone lies one nucleotide away. The CDR3 contains 15 residues, cysteine and phenylalanine counted. Just the 45-base CDR3 DNA is kept, in frame starting at base 1. V is reduced by 2 bases and J by 5 bases, leaving a spacing of 10 bases between them. Based on the germline V gene, the CDR1 and CDR2 sequences are LGHNA and YSLEER. Amplification of TCR beta CDR3 regions was carried out from RNA transcripts. The first round of RT-PCR for the TCR CDR3 was performed with the HTBI primer set and the Qiagen OneStep RT-PCR kit. The libraries were constructed in a second round of multiplex PCR and then size-selected and purified. Sequencing of the libraries was done on an Illumina HiSeq2000 using paired-end 100 bp reads. Concerning the study's data processing: SOAPnuke was used to process the raw data, with reads discarded if the reads contained adapters or uncalled bases, had a mean Phred below 15, or lacked an exact constant-primer or identifier match. High-quality paired reads were merged using COPE v1.2.5, and each unique nucleotide sequence was defined as a clonotype. MiTCR v1.1 was used to align the clonotypes against IMGT TRBV, TRBD and TRBJ reference segments. The analysis was restricted to V-J combinations with a frequency above 0.0001, which together covered 99% to 99.2% of the repertoires. The TCS score was defined as F50 (clonal expansion) divided by E x V (chaos), with BLOSUM62-based TCRdist calculated between CDR3 peptides within each V-J. Welch's t-statistics and random forest reduced roughly 530 V-J features to around 14, which were used in a naive Bayes classifier (R e1071). Using fastp at Q25 and MiXCR, TCRdb reprocessed the public reads and kept productive beta chains. Each entry merges the rows of one CDR3 protein and shows their most common DNA and genes. TCRdb, rather than the study authors, made the V and J calls. The sample has hundreds of thousands of distinct CDR3 sequences on record, over 15% of them singletons. The ten largest clones take up about 50% of the sample.

Ophthalmopathy patients had moderately to severely active disease, Clinical Activity Score of at least 3, NOSPECS grade of at least 4, and duration under 3 months. The study excluded patients with uncontrolled infections, other autoimmune diseases, pregnancy or lactation. Diagnoses were established on the basis of clinical symptoms, serum thyroxine and TRAb, thyroid ultrasound, and orbital computed tomography. PBMCs were isolated from approximately 10 ml of fresh peripheral blood by Ficoll-Paque density gradient centrifugation. Total RNA was extracted using Trizol reagent, and RNA quality was assessed on an Agilent 2100 Bioanalyzer. This sample was taken from a study of T cells in Graves' hyperthyroidism and ophthalmopathy (dated by TCRdb to about 2019). Regarding the study in general: Peripheral blood samples were taken at the time of initial diagnosis, prior to any treatment. To identify distinguishing TCR V-J signatures, a discovery cohort of 100 or so patients was used, comprising 43 with Graves' ophthalmopathy and 55 to 65 with stable Graves' hyperthyroidism. Prospective prediction of ophthalmopathy was tested in an independent validation cohort of some 20 hyperthyroidism patients and 15 to 17 patients who later progressed to ophthalmopathy. The 100 or so discovery patients were randomly split 7:3 into training and test sets. Thyroid tissue and blood T-cell repertoires from roughly 6 Graves' hyperthyroidism patients were also compared in the study. Once sampling was done, hyperthyroidism patients were given methimazole at a starting dose of 30 mg daily, whereas ophthalmopathy patients were given high-dose intravenous methylprednisolone. The paper reports TCR Vbeta CDR3 sequencing of about 140 peripheral blood samples: over 40 ophthalmopathy, around 80 hyperthyroidism and approximately 17 progressor patients.

On the study overall, not on this receptor specifically: In validation, the model predicted progression to ophthalmopathy a median of approximately 6.3 months before onset, with 70% to 71% sensitivity and around 76% specificity. Most expanded thyroid clonotypes (frequency above 0.001) were also found in blood, which suggests that blood repertoires may mirror thyroid immune responses. Sample size was not statistically predetermined, and investigators were not blinded to group allocation. A model built on a 13 V-J signature distinguished ophthalmopathy from stable hyperthyroidism, reaching around 90% sensitivity and around 82% specificity in cross-validation and 80%/75% in testing.

The sequencing input was blood. The rearrangement joined TRBV4-3 to TRBJ1-6; D gene: possibly TRBD1, on 5 matching bases. The source is a woman aged 60 to 75 with Graves' ophthalmopathy. The nucleotides are TGCGCCAGCAGCCAACACGGGGACGATAATTCACCCCTCCACTTT. It encodes CASSQHGDDNSPLHF.